The 11 T cell receptor beta chains below were found in one sample sequenced in a study of graft-versus-host responses after intestinal transplantation. Produced via immunoSEQ multiplex PCR; TCRdb's table is partial and in-frame only. This sample has 65,000 to 90,000 clones, with under 95% found just once. These receptors have no known antigen. This sample comprised unstimulated CD8+ T cells sorted from spleen or lymph node cells, obtained before transplant. These receptor sequences come from a human donor who was the organ donor for an intestinal transplant.

Concerning this clone itself: Other DNA variants within this sample encode the same CDR3. The chain couples TRBV4-3 to TRBJ1-1, with 9 bases identical to TRBD1. Trimming cost V 3 bases and J 4 bases; bases outside gene matches: 0. CDR3 length equals 13 residues. The germline V gene has CDR1 LGHNA and CDR2 YSLEER. The CDR3 loop reads CASSQDRGTEAFF. The CDR3 region has the DNA TGCGCCAGCAGCCAGGACAGGGGCACTGAAGCTTTCTTT.

The chain combines TRBV4-2 with TRBJ2-5; no firm D call. V was trimmed by 1 base and J by 1 base, leaving 4 bases between them. The CDR3 spans 13 residues. CDR1 and CDR2 (germline): LGHNA, YNFKEQ. CDR3 coding DNA: TGTGCCAGCAGCCAAGTCATCCAAGAGACCCAGTACTTC. Amino acid sequence: CASSQVIQETQYF.

V is TRBV19 and J is TRBJ1-1; 9 bases are a match to TRBD1. The CDR3 sequence is 14 residues long. Germline lookup yields CDR1 LNHDA and CDR2 SQIVND (reference sequence). After removal of 4 bases from V and 4 bases from J, the junction contained 4 bases not matched to a gene. The DNA of the CDR3 is TGTGCCAGTAGTACCACAGGGGGCATCACTGAAGCTTTCTTT. It specifies CASSTTGGITEAFF.

The chain carries TRBV30 and TRBJ1-5; D is perhaps TRBD1 (6 bases). The CDR3 covers 13 residues. Germline-derived CDR1 and CDR2 are GTSNPN and SVGIG (reference sequence). Trimming removed 5 bases from V and 7 bases from J, with 15 bases in between. The CDR3: CAWCQGLGQPQHF. CDR3 DNA: TGTGCCTGGTGCCAGGGGTTGGGGCAGCCCCAGCATTTT.

The chain recombines TRBV4-3 with TRBJ2-7, with 9 bases identical to TRBD1. The CDR3 sequence is 15 residues long. With V trimmed by 4 bases and J by 3 bases, 7 bases remained unmatched. Germline lookup yields CDR1 LGHNA and CDR2 YSLEER. The CDR3 sequence: CASSRSRTGVYEQYF. CDR3 DNA sequence: TGCGCCAGCAGCCGCTCAAGGACAGGGGTCTACGAGCAGTACTTC.

The chain has TRBV5-8 and TRBJ2-2; tentative D call: TRBD2 (6 bases). Germline V lookup: CDR1 SGHTS, CDR2 YDEGEE. V lost 0 bases and J 0 bases, leaving 12 bases between the germline ends. There are 17 residues in the CDR3. The chain's CDR3 is CASSLGRRGTNTGELFF. The CDR3 DNA is TGTGCCAGCAGCTTGGGGCGTCGCGGGACGAACACCGGGGAGCTGTTTTTT. Full variable domain (outside the CDR3, taken from reference TRBV5-8 and TRBJ2-2): EAGVTQSPTHLIKTRGQQATLRCSPISGHTSVYWYQQALGLGLQFLLWYDEGEERNRGNFPPRFSGRQFPNYSSELNVNALELEDSALYLCASSLGRRGTNTGELFFGEGSRLTVL.

The V and J genes are TRBV7-9 and TRBJ2-1; TRBD2 agrees at 7 bases. The germline V gene encodes CDR1 SEHNR and CDR2 FQNEAQ (reference sequence). The CDR3 length is 17 residues. The V and J ends lost 0 bases and 7 bases, in that order; junction bases with no gene match: 12. CDR3 nucleotide sequence: TGTGCCAGCAGCTTAGCGCCTTTGGGGGGGGGAGGGAATGAGCAGTTCTTC. Protein product: CASSLAPLGGGGNEQFF.

J is TRBJ1-3 and V is TRBV30; D gene uncertain. This CDR3 region has 14 residues. Germline assignment: CDR1 GTSNPN and CDR2 SVGIG (reference sequence). With 8 bases removed from V and 0 bases from J, the gap between germline ends came to 14 bases. The CDR3 region has the DNA TGTGCCGCATCAAACAGCTTCTCTGGAAACACCATATATTTT. This codes for CAASNSFSGNTIYF.

The chain has TRBV28 and TRBJ1-1, with no clear D. The CDR3 covers 13 residues. In germline, CDR1 is MDHEN, CDR2 SYDVKM. Trimming left V 10 bases short and J 0 bases short, with 12 bases between. CDR3 loop: CAILGGMNTEAFF. For the CDR3, the DNA is TGTGCCATCTTGGGAGGTATGAACACTGAAGCTTTCTTT.

The chain couples TRBV4-1 to TRBJ2-3, with D possibly being TRBD1 (5 bases). V was clipped by 1 base and J by 2 bases, with 7 bases between them. Germline V gene lookup returns CDR1 MGHRA and CDR2 YSYEKL. This CDR3 has 14 amino acids. CDR3: CASSQVRATDTQYF. The CDR3 bases are TGCGCCAGCAGCCAAGTCAGGGCCACAGATACGCAGTATTTT.

This chain links TRBV5-6 with TRBJ2-7; perhaps TRBD2 as D (6 bases). The V end was cut by 1 base, the J end by 7 bases, with 12 bases between. Germline CDR1 reads SGHDT; CDR2 reads YYEEEE. The CDR3 has 13 amino acids. The CDR3 sequence: CASSLRRGGEQYF. The CDR3 region has the DNA TGTGCCAGCAGCTTGAGAAGGGGAGGTGAGCAGTACTTC.